The 25 T cell receptor beta chains below were found in one sample sequenced in a study of shared T cell receptors in the human thymus. Assay used: immunoSEQ multiplex PCR; TCRdb lists only in-frame clones, some missing. The sample includes 500,000 to 750,000 clones, approximately 88% of them seen just once. This same sample was also taken into another study, of human thymus T cells.

Sequenced material: thymocytes. The receptors were sampled from a boy younger than two with a congenital heart defect.

This clone was observed once. The genes are TRBV6-1 and TRBJ1-3; D is possibly TRBD1 (6 bases). The CDR3 is made up of 15 amino acids. V was clipped by 5 bases and J by 0 bases, with 11 bases between them. Germline CDR1 is MNHNS and CDR2 is SASEGT. The CDR3 DNA reads as TGTGCCAGCAGTACAGGGAGATTCTCTGGAAACACCATATATTTT. It is translated as CASSTGRFSGNTIYF.

This chain uses TRBV5-1 with TRBJ2-1, with 8 bases matching TRBD2. The germline V gene has CDR1 SGHRS and CDR2 YFSETQ. The V gene end was trimmed by 5 bases and the J gene end by 0 bases; junction bases not matched to a gene: 10. The CDR3 contains 17 residues. The DNA of the CDR3 is TGCGCCAGCAGTATGGGGGAGCGGGAGACCTCCTACAATGAGCAGTTCTTC. Its protein product is CASSMGERETSYNEQFF.

The chain combines TRBV5-8 with TRBJ2-7; 7 bases match TRBD1. V was pared by 4 bases and J by 4 bases, with 17 bases of the junction left unmatched. In germline, CDR1 is SGHTS, CDR2 YDEGEE. This CDR3 comprises 17 residues. The CDR3 DNA is TGTGCCAGCAGCCTACACCCGCACCGCCCCAGGGGGTACGAGCAGTACTTC. Translated, it gives CASSLHPHRPRGYEQYF.

In its sample, this clone was seen a few times. This chain uses TRBV5-6 with TRBJ2-3; 8 nucleotides line up with TRBD2. The germline V gene encodes CDR1 SGHDT and CDR2 YYEEEE. Trimming took 4 bases from V and 6 from J; bases not matched to a gene: 16. CDR3 length: 17 amino acids. The CDR3 nucleotides are TGTGCCAGCAGCCCGACTAGCGCTACCCGAGGCCACGATACGCAGTATTTT. It encodes CASSPTSATRGHDTQYF.

The CDR3 protein is CASSPLPRDRGLDTGELFF. CDR3 sequence (DNA): TGTGCCAGCAGTCCTCTGCCCCGGGACAGGGGGCTGGACACCGGGGAGCTGTTTTTT. This chain uses TRBV27 with TRBJ2-2; 12 bases are a match to TRBD1. The CDR3 has 19 residues. CDR1 is MNHEY, CDR2 SMNVEV, per germline (reference sequence). The junction had 13 bases not matched to a gene; V was cut back by 5 bases and J by 3 bases.

V usage is TRBV27 and J usage is TRBJ2-7; 15 bases agree with TRBD2. This CDR3 has 20 residues. Looked up from germline, CDR1 is MNHEY and CDR2 is SMNVEV (reference sequence). The V gene end was trimmed by 4 bases and the J gene end by 3 bases; junction bases not matched to a gene: 16. The CDR3 region has the DNA TGTGCCAGCAGTTCTCAGCCCCGGGGACTAGCGGGAGGATTCCACTACGAGCAGTACTTC. Translation: CASSSQPRGLAGGFHYEQYF.

The gene calls are TRBV4-2 and TRBJ2-6; a weak D match, TRBD1 (5 bases). The CDR3 length is 16 residues. The V gene's germline CDR1 is LGHNA and CDR2 YNFKEQ. Trimming cost V 6 bases and J 0 bases, with 12 bases left between them. CDR3 in DNA: TGTGCCAGCAGTCCTTACAGGAACTCTGGGGCCAACGTCCTGACTTTC. Protein product: CASSPYRNSGANVLTF.

This chain uses TRBV19 with TRBJ1-2; D may be TRBD1 (6 bases). Germline CDR1 is LNHDA and CDR2 is SQIVND (reference sequence). The CDR3 length is 14 residues. Trimming shortened V by 5 bases and J by 3 bases, and 13 bases separated the two germline ends. In DNA, the CDR3 is TGTGCCAGTAGTCCGGGACAAAGGCACTATGGCTACACCTTC. Encoded protein: CASSPGQRHYGYTF.

This sequence joins TRBV28 and TRBJ2-7; the match to TRBD2 covers 7 bases. The CDR3 spans 13 residues. After removal of 2 bases from V and 5 bases from J, the junction contained 3 bases not matched to a gene. Germline CDR1 reads MDHEN; CDR2 reads SYDVKM. This CDR3 is CASSLGRVHEQYF. The CDR3 DNA sequence: TGTGCCAGCAGTTTAGGGAGGGTCCACGAGCAGTACTTC.

V is TRBV7-8 and J is TRBJ2-7; 8 positions agree with TRBD2. CDR3 size: 18 residues. Germline lookup yields CDR1 SGHVS and CDR2 FQNEAQ. The J segment lost 5 bases and the V segment lost 5 bases, leaving 20 bases of the junction unmatched. In nucleotides, the CDR3 is TGTGCCAGCAGCCGTCAGGGGAGGGCGGGACTAGGGTCTCACGAGCAGTACTTC. It specifies CASSRQGRAGLGSHEQYF.

The rearrangement links TRBV28 to TRBJ2-7; D is possibly TRBD2 (6 bases). Trimming pared 9 bases from V and 3 bases from J, leaving 12 bases between. The length of the CDR3 is 12 residues. Germline V gene data show CDR1 as MDHEN and CDR2 as SYDVKM. CDR3 nucleotides: TGTGCCAGTCGGGGGTCCCTCTACGAGCAGTACTTC. It yields the protein CASRGSLYEQYF.

The V and J genes are TRBV2 and TRBJ1-6; unclear D gene. CDR1 is SNHLY and CDR2 is FYNNEI in the germline V gene. V was trimmed by 6 bases and J by 9 bases, leaving 24 bases between them. The CDR3 has 17 amino acids. The CDR3 coding sequence is TGTGCCAGCAGGGGCACGGAACGGGCCGAGGGCCGTTCACCCCTCCACTTT. This encodes CASRGTERAEGRSPLHF.

The CDR3 bases are TGTGCCAGCAGCCAAGATTTAAAGCGGGATTTAATCAATGAGCAGTTCTTC. This encodes CASSQDLKRDLINEQFF. The chain couples TRBV4-2 to TRBJ2-1, with 7 bases matching TRBD2. Germline trimming cut 0 bases from V and 6 bases from J; bases unmatched to any gene: 11. The germline V gene encodes CDR1 LGHNA and CDR2 YNFKEQ. The CDR3 loop spans 17 amino acids.

This clone was seen only a few times. The rearrangement joins TRBV29-1 to TRBJ2-1; 8 nucleotides align to TRBD1. The CDR3 spans 15 residues. Germline V CDR1 and CDR2: SQVTM, ANQGSEA. The V gene end was trimmed by 1 base and the J gene end by 2 bases; junction bases not matched to a gene: 4. The CDR3 loop is CSVEAQDRAYNEQFF. The CDR3 nucleotides are TGCAGCGTTGAAGCCCAGGACAGGGCCTACAATGAGCAGTTCTTC.

This clone has more than one count but fewer than ten. The V and J genes are TRBV7-2 and TRBJ2-1; TRBD2 matches at 8 bases. CDR1 SGHTA and CDR2 FQGNSA come from the germline V gene. After removal of 5 bases from V and 1 base from J, the junction contained 7 bases not matched to a gene. The CDR3 has 16 residues. The CDR3 DNA sequence: TGTGCCAGCAGCGGCATCGCGGGAGGTTCCTACAATGAGCAGTTCTTC. It specifies CASSGIAGGSYNEQFF.

The chain has TRBV7-2 and TRBJ2-5; 7 bases align to TRBD1. CDR1 and CDR2 (germline): SGHTA, FQGNSA. The CDR3 has 15 residues. Unmatched junction bases numbered 9, after V lost 2 bases and J lost 6 bases. In DNA form, the CDR3 reads TGTGCCAGCAGCTTAAAGGTAGACAGGGTGAAGACCCAGTACTTC. This codes for CASSLKVDRVKTQYF. Using reference TRBV7-2 and TRBJ2-5 for the parts outside the CDR3, the full variable domain is GAGVSQSPSNKVTEKGKDVELRCDPISGHTALYWYRQSLGQGLEFLIYFQGNSAPDKSGLPSDRFSAERTGGSVSTLTIQRTQQEDSAVYLCASSLKVDRVKTQYFGPGTRLLVL.

V gene TRBV11-3 combines with J gene TRBJ1-1, with D possibly TRBD1 on 5 matching bases. The CDR3 sequence is 15 residues long. Trimming cost V 2 bases and J 6 bases, with 16 bases left between them. Germline CDR1 is SGHNT and CDR2 is YENEEA. CDR3 region: CASSLQSREGSEAFF. For the CDR3, the DNA is TGTGCCAGCAGCTTACAATCCAGGGAAGGTTCTGAAGCTTTCTTT.

This clone has only a few counts. The chain has TRBV19 and TRBJ2-7; 7 bases agree with TRBD2. Germline V gene data show CDR1 as LNHDA and CDR2 as SQIVND (reference sequence). The V and J ends lost 9 bases and 4 bases, in that order; junction bases with no gene match: 12. The CDR3 loop spans 14 amino acids. CDR3 coding DNA: TGTGCCAGAGTACCGGGACTACCTCGGTACGAGCAGTACTTC. Amino acid sequence: CARVPGLPRYEQYF.

V is TRBV19 and J is TRBJ2-2, with 8 positions matching TRBD2. V dropped 1 base and J dropped 5; count of bases not matched to a gene: 6. The CDR3 runs to 16 residues. CDR1 and CDR2 (germline): LNHDA, SQIVND (reference sequence). The CDR3 DNA reads TGTGCCAGTAGTATAGGCGGGGGGCGGTGGACCGGGGAGCTGTTTTTT. Translation: CASSIGGGRWTGELFF. Based on the CDR3 plus reference TRBV19 and TRBJ2-2, the full variable domain is DGGITQSPKYLFRKEGQNVTLSCEQNLNHDAMYWYRQDPGQGLRLIYYSQIVNDFQKGDIAEGYSVSREKKESFPLTVTSAQKNPTAFYLCASSIGGGRWTGELFFGEGSRLTVL.

The J gene is TRBJ2-7, the V gene TRBV7-2; maybe TRBD1 (6 bases). This CDR3 has 13 residues. Trimming left V 6 bases short and J 1 base short, with 10 bases between. Germline V gives CDR1 SGHTA, CDR2 FQGNSA. The CDR3 region has the DNA TGTGCCAGCAGTTTCGGACAGTCCTACGAGCAGTACTTC. Protein sequence: CASSFGQSYEQYF.

This chain links TRBV4-2 with TRBJ2-5; TRBD2 matches 11 bases. The CDR3 is 15 residues long. The germline V gene has CDR1 LGHNA and CDR2 YNFKEQ. Germline trimming cut 4 bases from V and 5 bases from J; bases unmatched to any gene: 6. The CDR3 DNA follows: TGTGCCAGCAGCCGAGTAGCGGGAGGGCCGGAGACCCAGTACTTC. The encoded protein is CASSRVAGGPETQYF.

In this sample, this clone turned up a few times. The V gene is TRBV2, the J gene TRBJ1-4, with a weak D call TRBD1 (6 bases). The CDR3 has 16 amino acids. Trimming took off 4 bases at V and 7 bases at J, with 19 bases between the two ends. Germline CDR1 reads SNHLY; CDR2 reads FYNNEI. CDR3 residues: CASSVRQAPGSEKLFF. The DNA for the CDR3 is TGTGCCAGCAGTGTCCGACAGGCCCCCGGTAGTGAAAAACTGTTTTTT.

The chain combines TRBV15 with TRBJ2-2, with D perhaps matching TRBD2 (7 bases). The germline V gene has CDR1 LNHNV and CDR2 YYDKDF (reference sequence). CDR3 length equals 18 residues. The germline V and J ends were trimmed by 1 base and 4 bases, with 19 bases remaining between them. Here the CDR3 DNA reads TGTGCCACCAGCAGAGTTGGACTGGGGGGCGGGAGCACCGGGGAGCTGTTTTTT. Encoded protein: CATSRVGLGGGSTGELFF. The full variable domain, rest sourced from reference TRBV15 and TRBJ2-2, is DAMVIQNPRYQVTQFGKPVTLSCSQTLNHNVMYWYQQKSSQAPKLLFHYYDKDFNNEADTPDNFQSRRPNTSFCFLDIRSPGLGDTAMYLCATSRVGLGGGSTGELFFGEGSRLTVL.

Only one count was recorded for this clone. The V call is TRBV7-6, the J call TRBJ1-5; TRBD1 matches at 7 bases. The CDR3 extends over 16 amino acids. The V gene's germline CDR1 is SGHVS and CDR2 FNYEAQ. With 6 bases clipped from V and 0 bases from J, the junction kept 8 bases outside the gene matches. The CDR3 sequence is CASSNRTGNSNQPQHF. In nucleotides, the CDR3 is TGTGCCAGCAGTAACCGGACAGGAAATAGCAATCAGCCCCAGCATTTT.

The chain carries TRBV23-1 and TRBJ2-1, with TRBD1 matching over 10 bases. TRBV23-1 falls under the ORF class, with uncertain function. V gave up 1 base and J gave up 3 bases; unmatched junction bases: 3. The CDR3 is made up of 16 amino acids. In DNA form, the CDR3 reads TGCGCCAGCAGTCAATTCCGGGACAGGGGCTACAATGAGCAGTTCTTC. This encodes CASSQFRDRGYNEQFF.